The table lists the clone carrying this T cell receptor (beta chain) with many counts. The antigen remains unidentified. This record belongs to a study of T cells after posttransplantation cyclophosphamide. Study observations and caveats: Later post-transplant blood repertoires were often dominated by donor CD8+ memory clones. TRB overlap between skin or GI tissue T cells and blood was limited.

The table came from immunoSEQ multiplex PCR; TCRdb's copy has only in-frame clones and leaves some out. The data show 7,500 to 9,500 clones, with none appearing a single time. CDR1 and CDR2 from the germline V gene are SGHRS and YFSETQ. The CDR3 covers 12 residues. Trimming removed 4 bases from V and 6 bases from J; junction bases left unmatched: 0. Cyclophosphamide on days +3 and +4 followed busulfan-fludarabine conditioning and a marrow graft. The J gene is TRBJ2-1, the V gene TRBV5-1, with 8 positions matching TRBD1. The origin of this receptor is a young adult male patient who received an allogeneic stem cell transplant from an unrelated donor, was CMV-positive, and had acute and chronic GVHD. Some T cells may be supplied by the graft donor. Here the sequenced sample was PBMCs, taken after an allogeneic stem cell transplant with post-transplant cyclophosphamide. This chain's CDR3 is CASSTGGNEQFF. The CDR3 DNA reads as TGCGCCAGCAGCACAGGGGGCAATGAGCAGTTCTTC.